This note documents a single T cell receptor (beta chain) sequence. The data derive from a study of shared clonotypes between healthy human individuals. The data were produced by immunoSEQ multiplex PCR, yet TCRdb's version contains in-frame clones alone and is incomplete. Of 400,000 or so clones in the sample, 90% to 98% are singletons; the top ten hold approximately 0.3%. Germline trimming cut 1 base from V and 0 bases from J; bases unmatched to any gene: 5. Germline V gene lookup returns CDR1 MNHEY and CDR2 SMNVEV (reference sequence). This CDR3 has 17 residues. The source material was memory CD8+ T cells sorted from blood. Subset reported: CD45RO+ cells pooled with CCR7-negative TemRA cells. This sequence was found in a man between 25 and 39 years old in good health. This chain links TRBV27 with TRBJ2-7, with 11 nucleotides matching TRBD2. The CDR3 region has the DNA TGTGCCAGCAGTTTATACCCAACTAGCGGGAGCTCCTACGAGCAGTACTTC. It translates to CASSLYPTSGSSYEQYF.